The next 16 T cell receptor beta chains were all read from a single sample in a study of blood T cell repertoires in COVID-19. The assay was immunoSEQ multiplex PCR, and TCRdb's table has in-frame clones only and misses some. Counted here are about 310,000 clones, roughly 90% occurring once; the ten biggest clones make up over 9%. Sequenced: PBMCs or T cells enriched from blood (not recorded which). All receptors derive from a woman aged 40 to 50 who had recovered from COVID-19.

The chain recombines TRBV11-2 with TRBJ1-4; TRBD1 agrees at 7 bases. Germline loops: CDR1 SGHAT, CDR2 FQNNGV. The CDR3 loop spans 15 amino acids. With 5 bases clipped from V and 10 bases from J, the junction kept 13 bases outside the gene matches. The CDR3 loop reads CASSAPRQGMGKLFF. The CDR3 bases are TGTGCCAGCAGCGCCCCTCGACAGGGAATGGGAAAACTGTTTTTT.

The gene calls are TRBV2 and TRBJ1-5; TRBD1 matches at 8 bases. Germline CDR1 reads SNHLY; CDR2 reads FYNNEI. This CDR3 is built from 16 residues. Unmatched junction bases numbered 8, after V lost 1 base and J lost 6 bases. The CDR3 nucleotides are TGTGCCAGCAGTGAAGGGACAGGGTTAACGGGTCAGCCCCAGCATTTT. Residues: CASSEGTGLTGQPQHF. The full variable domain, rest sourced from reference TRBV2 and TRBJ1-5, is EPEVTQTPSHQVTQMGQEVILRCVPISNHLYFYWYRQILGQKVEFLVSFYNNEISEKSEIFDDQFSVERPDGSNFTLKIRSTKLEDSAMYFCASSEGTGLTGQPQHFGDGTRLSIL.

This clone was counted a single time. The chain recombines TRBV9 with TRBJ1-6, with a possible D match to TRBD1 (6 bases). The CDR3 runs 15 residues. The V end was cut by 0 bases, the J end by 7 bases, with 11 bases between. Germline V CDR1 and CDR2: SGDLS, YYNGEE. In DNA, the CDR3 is TGTGCCAGCAGCGTAGATGGGGGCTGGAATTCACCCCTCCACTTT. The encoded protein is CASSVDGGWNSPLHF. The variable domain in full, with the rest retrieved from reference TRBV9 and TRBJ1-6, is DSGVTQTPKHLITATGQRVTLRCSPRSGDLSVYWYQQSLDQGLQFLIQYYNGEERAKGNILERFSAQQFPDLHSELNLSSLELGDSALYFCASSVDGGWNSPLHFGNGTRLTVT.

CDR3 protein: CASSFGQGDEQYF. In DNA form, the CDR3 reads TGTGCCAGTAGTTTCGGACAGGGGGACGAGCAGTACTTC. The chain recombines TRBV19 with TRBJ2-7, with 10 bases matching TRBD1. The CDR3 is 13 residues long. V lost 5 bases and J lost 5; bases outside the gene matches: 3. Germline V lookup: CDR1 LNHDA, CDR2 SQIVND (reference sequence).

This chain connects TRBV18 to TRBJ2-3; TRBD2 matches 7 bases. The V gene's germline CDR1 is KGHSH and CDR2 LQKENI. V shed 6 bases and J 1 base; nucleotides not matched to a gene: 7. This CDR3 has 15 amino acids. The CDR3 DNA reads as TGTGCCAGCTCGCCTCTCCTAGCGGGCACAGATACGCAGTATTTT. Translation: CASSPLLAGTDTQYF.

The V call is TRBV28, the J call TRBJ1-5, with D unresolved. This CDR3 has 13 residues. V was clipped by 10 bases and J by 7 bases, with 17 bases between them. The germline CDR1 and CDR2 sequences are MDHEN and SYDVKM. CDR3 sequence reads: CATDPRGYQPQHF. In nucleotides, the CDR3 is TGTGCCACCGACCCGAGAGGGTACCAGCCCCAGCATTTT.

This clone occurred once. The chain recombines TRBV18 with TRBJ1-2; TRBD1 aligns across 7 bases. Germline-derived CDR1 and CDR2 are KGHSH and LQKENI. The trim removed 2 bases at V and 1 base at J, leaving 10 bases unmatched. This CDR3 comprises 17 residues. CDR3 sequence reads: CASSPTPGQLYNYGYTF. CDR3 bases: TGTGCCAGCTCACCAACCCCGGGACAGCTTTATAACTATGGCTACACCTTC.

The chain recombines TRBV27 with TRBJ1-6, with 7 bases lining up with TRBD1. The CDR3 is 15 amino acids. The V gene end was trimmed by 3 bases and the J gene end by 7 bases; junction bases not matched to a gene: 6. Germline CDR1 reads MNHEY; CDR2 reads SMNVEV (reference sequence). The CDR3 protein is CASSFEGAGNSPLHF. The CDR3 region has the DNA TGTGCCAGCAGTTTTGAGGGGGCGGGGAATTCACCCCTCCACTTT.

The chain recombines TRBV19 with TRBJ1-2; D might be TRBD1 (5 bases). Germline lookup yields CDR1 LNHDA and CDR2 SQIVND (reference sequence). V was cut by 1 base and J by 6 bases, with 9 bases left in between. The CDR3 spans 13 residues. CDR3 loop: CASSIAAGNGYTF. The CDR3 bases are TGTGCCAGTAGTATAGCGGCAGGGAATGGCTACACCTTC.

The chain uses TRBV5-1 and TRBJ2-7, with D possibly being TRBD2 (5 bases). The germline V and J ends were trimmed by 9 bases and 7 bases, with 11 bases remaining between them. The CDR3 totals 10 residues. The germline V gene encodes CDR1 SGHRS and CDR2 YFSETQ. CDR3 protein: CAKSTGEQYF. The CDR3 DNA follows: TGCGCCAAATCTACGGGGGAGCAGTACTTC.

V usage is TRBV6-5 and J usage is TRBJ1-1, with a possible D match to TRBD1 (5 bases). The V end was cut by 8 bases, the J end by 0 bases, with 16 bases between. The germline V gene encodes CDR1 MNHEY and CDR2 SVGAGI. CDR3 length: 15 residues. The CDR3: CASPGGSRMNTEAFF. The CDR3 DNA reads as TGTGCCAGCCCGGGGGGGAGTCGTATGAACACTGAAGCTTTCTTT.

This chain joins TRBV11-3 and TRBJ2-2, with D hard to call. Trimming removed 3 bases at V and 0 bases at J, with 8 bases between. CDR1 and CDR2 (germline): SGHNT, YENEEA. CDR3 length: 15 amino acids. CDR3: CASSFYGANTGELFF. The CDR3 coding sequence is TGTGCCAGCAGCTTCTATGGAGCGAACACCGGGGAGCTGTTTTTT.

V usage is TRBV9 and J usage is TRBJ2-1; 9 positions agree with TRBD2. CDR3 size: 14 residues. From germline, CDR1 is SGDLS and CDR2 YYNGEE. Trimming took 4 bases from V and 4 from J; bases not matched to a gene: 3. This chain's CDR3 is CASSTGLAYNEQFF. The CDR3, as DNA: TGTGCCAGCAGCACGGGACTAGCTTACAATGAGCAGTTCTTC.

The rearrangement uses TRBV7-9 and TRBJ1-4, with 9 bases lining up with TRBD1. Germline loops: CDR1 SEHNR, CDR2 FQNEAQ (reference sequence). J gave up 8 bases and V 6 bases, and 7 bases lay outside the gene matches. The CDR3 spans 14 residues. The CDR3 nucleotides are TGTGCCAGCAGAAGGACAGGGGACGGGGAAAAACTGTTTTTT. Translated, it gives CASRRTGDGEKLFF.

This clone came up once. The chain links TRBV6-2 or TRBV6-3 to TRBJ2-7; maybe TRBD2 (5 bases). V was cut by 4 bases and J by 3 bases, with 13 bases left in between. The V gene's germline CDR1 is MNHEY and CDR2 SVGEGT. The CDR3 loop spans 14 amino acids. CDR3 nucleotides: TGTGCCAGCAGTTGGACTTTCCGCGACTACGAGCAGTACTTC. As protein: CASSWTFRDYEQYF.

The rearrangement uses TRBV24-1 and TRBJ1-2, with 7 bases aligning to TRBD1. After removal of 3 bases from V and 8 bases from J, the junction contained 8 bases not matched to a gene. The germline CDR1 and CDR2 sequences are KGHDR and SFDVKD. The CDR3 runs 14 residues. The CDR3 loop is CATSDVQQGHGYTF. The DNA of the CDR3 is TGTGCCACCAGTGATGTACAACAGGGGCACGGCTACACCTTC.